This T cell receptor beta chain was observed in a study of blood T cells in healthy people across ages. General study results and limits: The recorded TCR beta diversity per million T cells decreased in a roughly linear manner with age. Higher diversity and more naive CD4+ cells were features of long-lived donors, compared to aged donors.

This clonotype was counted many times. What it binds is unknown. Between the trimmed V and J ends, which lost 10 bases and 4 bases, there was a span of 14 bases. The CDR3 is 13 residues long. Germline V gives CDR1 MNHNS, CDR2 SASEGT. Healthy Caucasian individuals from Russia aged about 6 to 90 served as donors. The authors drew about 10 milliliters of peripheral blood from each donor. Through a sample-barcoded 5' primer and a J-beta primer mix, a second PCR was run for roughly 6 to 11 cycles. TCRdb itself ran the 5' RACE reads through MiXCR, one entry per CDR3 protein. The sample records 1.5 million to 2 million distinct CDR3 sequences, approximately 28% being singletons.

This chain connects TRBV6-1 to TRBJ2-1; a possible D gene is TRBD2 (6 bases). The sample consisted of blood. The TCR was taken from a woman between 25 and 40 years old in good health. The CDR3 reads CATGKGLYNEQFF. The CDR3 DNA is TGTGCCACCGGGAAGGGACTGTACAATGAGCAGTTCTTC.